The 10 T cell receptor beta chains presented below share a single source sample, sequenced in a study of T cell changes during pregnancy in multiple sclerosis (dated by TCRdb to about 2019). Library preparation used the immunoSEQ multiplex PCR assay. This immuneACCESS table, as held by TCRdb, lists in-frame sequences with V and J called but not all clones. Of the missing ones, under half trace to an unresolved V gene in checked studies; the others have no known cause. Here the sample has about 87,000 clones; just under 95% occur a single time. Around 1.4% of the sample is held by the ten biggest clonotypes. The sequenced sample was peripheral blood, obtained in the third trimester of pregnancy. The receptors originated from a female donor in good health, enrolled as a control in a pregnancy study.

The chain employs TRBV18 and TRBJ2-1; 7 nucleotides align to TRBD1. CDR3 length equals 17 residues. With V trimmed by 2 bases and J by 1 base, 8 bases remained unmatched. The V gene's germline CDR1 is KGHSH and CDR2 LQKENI. CDR3 DNA: TGTGCCAGCTCACCATCCCCCACGGGACAGTCCTACAATGAGCAGTTCTTC. Its protein is CASSPSPTGQSYNEQFF.

The genes are TRBV4-2 and TRBJ2-5; the match to TRBD2 covers 13 bases. V lost 1 base, J lost 1 base, and 9 bases stayed unmatched. Germline V gene data show CDR1 as LGHNA and CDR2 as YNFKEQ. The CDR3 runs to 19 residues. The CDR3 protein is CASSQALLAGGGSQETQYF. As DNA, the CDR3 is TGTGCCAGCAGCCAAGCCTTACTAGCGGGAGGGGGCAGCCAAGAGACCCAGTACTTC.

This chain uses TRBV15 with TRBJ1-1; D not resolved. The V end was cut by 3 bases, the J end by 1 base, with 12 bases between. The length of the CDR3 is 15 residues. The germline CDR1 and CDR2 sequences are LNHNV and YYDKDF (reference sequence). This CDR3 is CATSRGPGGNTEAFF. In DNA, the CDR3 is TGTGCCACCAGCAGGGGCCCTGGTGGGAACACTGAAGCTTTCTTT.

The chain couples TRBV28 to TRBJ1-5, with 10 bases fitting TRBD1. V lost 0 bases to trimming and J lost 0 bases; unmatched junction nucleotides: 2. This CDR3 contains 17 residues. Germline V gives CDR1 MDHEN, CDR2 SYDVKM. In DNA form, the CDR3 reads TGTGCCAGCAGTTTATGGACAGGGGGCTTTAGCAATCAGCCCCAGCATTTT. As protein: CASSLWTGGFSNQPQHF.

This rearrangement joins TRBV18 to TRBJ1-3; TRBD1 matches at 8 bases. V shed 1 base and J 2 bases; nucleotides not matched to a gene: 1. Germline CDR1 is KGHSH and CDR2 is LQKENI. This CDR3 is 15 amino acids long. The CDR3 DNA follows: TGTGCCAGCTCACCACAGACAGGGGCTGGAAACACCATATATTTT. Translation: CASSPQTGAGNTIYF.

The chain is built from TRBV28 and TRBJ1-3; possibly TRBD1 for D (5 bases). In germline, CDR1 is MDHEN, CDR2 SYDVKM. V was cut by 7 bases and J by 3 bases, with 16 bases left in between. The CDR3 sequence is 15 residues long. CDR3 sequence: CASIEGLGIGNTIYF. The CDR3 coding sequence is TGTGCCAGCATCGAGGGACTGGGCATTGGAAACACCATATATTTT. Using reference TRBV28 and TRBJ1-3 for the parts outside the CDR3, the full variable domain is DVKVTQSSRYLVKRTGEKVFLECVQDMDHENMFWYRQDPGLGLRLIYFSYDVKMKEKGDIPEGYSVSREKKERFSLILESASTNQTSMYLCASIEGLGIGNTIYFGEGSWLTVV.

The chain has TRBV5-6 and TRBJ2-7, with 9 bases identical to TRBD1. V gave up 2 bases and J gave up 7 bases; unmatched junction bases: 10. The CDR3 covers 15 residues. Germline values: CDR1 SGHDT, CDR2 YYEEEE. The CDR3, as DNA: TGTGCCAGCAGCTTATCCCGGGACAGGGTGGGGGAGCAGTACTTC. This gives the protein CASSLSRDRVGEQYF.

The chain uses TRBV6-5 and TRBJ1-3; D not certain. The CDR3 contains 15 residues. V lost 0 bases, J lost 4 bases, and 10 bases lay in between. The germline gives CDR1 MNHEY, CDR2 SVGAGI. The CDR3 protein is CASSYSTGSGNTIYF. The CDR3 DNA is TGTGCCAGCAGTTACTCGACGGGTTCCGGAAACACCATATATTTT.

The J gene is TRBJ1-2, the V gene TRBV14; D remains unclear. CDR1 is SGHDN and CDR2 is FVKESK in the germline V gene. With 0 bases removed from V and 4 bases from J, the gap between germline ends came to 15 bases. The CDR3 consists of 16 residues. The CDR3 reads CASSQDPFPRFYGYTF. Here the CDR3 DNA reads TGTGCCAGCAGCCAAGATCCCTTTCCCCGGTTCTATGGCTACACCTTC.

The chain links TRBV27 to TRBJ2-7, with 8 bases matching TRBD2. V gave up 2 bases and J gave up 5 bases; unmatched junction bases: 11. CDR1 MNHEY and CDR2 SMNVEV come from the germline V gene (reference sequence). This CDR3 is built from 16 residues. Here the CDR3 reads CASSLRLGSGEDEQYF. CDR3 nucleotide sequence: TGTGCCAGCAGTTTACGGTTAGGTAGCGGGGAGGACGAGCAGTACTTC.